These 6 T cell receptor beta chains came from one sample sequenced in a study of CD8+ T cells in alopecia areata. As the sequencing template, cDNA was produced by extracting RNA and reverse transcribing it. Repertoires were generated with immunoSEQ multiplex PCR, while TCRdb's copy carries only in-frame clones and drops some. This sample has more than 200,000 clones, with 67% found just once. Sequenced here: CD4+ T cells sorted from blood, sampled at week 0. The receptor source for this set is a human donor with alopecia areata.

This clone showed up just a few times. The sample has other DNA sequences that encode this CDR3 too. V is TRBV29-1 and J is TRBJ2-3; no definite D call. The CDR3 contains 11 residues. The V end was cut by 6 bases, the J end by 4 bases, with 8 bases between. Germline V gene lookup returns CDR1 SQVTM and CDR2 ANQGSEA. The CDR3, as DNA: TGCAGCGTCGGGCCGTCAGATACGCAGTATTTT. Protein product: CSVGPSDTQYF.

The chain recombines TRBV2 with TRBJ1-5, with 7 bases aligning to TRBD1. Germline CDR1 reads SNHLY; CDR2 reads FYNNEI. Trimming took 1 base from V and 7 from J; bases not matched to a gene: 1. The CDR3 contains 13 residues. CDR3 region: CASSEGRGQPQHF. CDR3 sequence (DNA): TGTGCCAGCAGTGAAGGCAGGGGGCAGCCCCAGCATTTT.

This clone was counted only a few times. This chain joins TRBV5-6 and TRBJ2-2; D is uncertain. Germline CDR1 is SGHDT and CDR2 is YYEEEE. The CDR3 totals 16 residues. Trimming left V 6 bases short and J 2 bases short, with 17 bases between. CDR3 nucleotide sequence: TGTGCCAGCACTCCCCCGGCGCGCAGAAACACCGGGGAGCTGTTTTTT. This translates into CASTPPARRNTGELFF. Variable domain in full (rest from reference TRBV5-6 and TRBJ2-2): DAGVTQSPTHLIKTRGQQVTLRCSPKSGHDTVSWYQQALGQGPQFIFQYYEEEERQRGNFPDRFSGHQFPNYSSELNVNALLLGDSALYLCASTPPARRNTGELFFGEGSRLTVL.

This chain connects TRBV29-1 to TRBJ2-1; D is uncertain. CDR1 is SQVTM, CDR2 ANQGSEA, per germline. The CDR3 runs 12 residues. The ends were cut back, 6 bases at V and 8 bases at J, with 14 bases in the middle. The CDR3 here is CSVPLGSYEQFF. In DNA, the CDR3 is TGCAGCGTGCCCTTAGGAAGCTATGAGCAGTTCTTC.

The chain has TRBV5-1 and TRBJ1-2; weak D call: TRBD1 (5 bases). From germline, CDR1 is SGHRS and CDR2 YFSETQ. This CDR3 has 14 amino acids. V shed 3 bases and J shed 7 bases, with 16 bases lying between them. CDR3 nucleotide sequence: TGCGCCAGCAGCTCGGGACTCCGGGAGCGTGGCTACACCTTC. Protein: CASSSGLRERGYTF.

This chain links TRBV18 with TRBJ1-2, with 9 bases identical to TRBD1. CDR3 length: 16 residues. Germline loops: CDR1 KGHSH, CDR2 LQKENI. V lost 0 bases to trimming and J lost 7 bases; unmatched junction nucleotides: 9. The CDR3 loop is CASSPPGTGILGGYTF. The CDR3 nucleotides are TGTGCCAGCTCACCACCCGGGACAGGGATATTGGGTGGCTACACCTTC. Full variable domain (remainder filled in from reference TRBV18 and TRBJ1-2): NAGVMQNPRHLVRRRGQEARLRCSPMKGHSHVYWYRQLPEEGLKFMVYLQKENIIDESGMPKERFSAEFPKEGPSILRIQQVVRGDSAAYFCASSPPGTGILGGYTFGSGTRLTVV.